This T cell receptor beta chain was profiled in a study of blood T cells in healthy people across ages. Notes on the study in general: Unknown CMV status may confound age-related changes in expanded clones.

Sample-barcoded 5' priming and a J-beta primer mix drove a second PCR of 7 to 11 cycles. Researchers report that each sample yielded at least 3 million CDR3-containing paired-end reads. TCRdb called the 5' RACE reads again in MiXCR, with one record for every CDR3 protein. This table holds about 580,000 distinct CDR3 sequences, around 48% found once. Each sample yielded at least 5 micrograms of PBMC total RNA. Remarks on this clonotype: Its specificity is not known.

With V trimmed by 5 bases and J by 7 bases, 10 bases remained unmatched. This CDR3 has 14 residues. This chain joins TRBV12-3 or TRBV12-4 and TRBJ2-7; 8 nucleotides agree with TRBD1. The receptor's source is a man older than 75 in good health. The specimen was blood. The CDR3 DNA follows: TGTGCCAGCAGTAGGGGGGCAGGGGGCAGTGAGCAGTACTTC. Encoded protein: CASSRGAGGSEQYF.